Listed below are T cell receptor beta chains from one sample, sequenced in a study of T cell responses to AZD1222 COVID-19 vaccine. Assay: immunoSEQ multiplex PCR; the TCRdb copy retains only in-frame clones and omits some. The table has about 120,000 clones, roughly 92% seen once. Sequences were derived from peripheral blood, sampled 28 days after the second AZD1222 dose. These receptors all stem from an adult who received the AZD1222 COVID-19 vaccine. Each CDR3 is given with its conserved first and last residue. Fields, in order: V gene, clone size, CDR3 protein. Clone size is shown for a subset of rows, as once, few, many or a class of expanded clone.

V gene: TRBV4-1; clone size: -; CDR3 protein: CASSPLPFGNTIYF
V gene: TRBV7-9; clone size: -; CDR3 protein: CASSLSWQTNPEAFF
V gene: TRBV19; clone size: -; CDR3 protein: CASRRGNNQPQHF
V gene: TRBV6-6; clone size: -; CDR3 protein: CASSPGANQPQHF
V gene: TRBV18; clone size: -; CDR3 protein: CASSPGQGGLRGYTF
V gene: TRBV7-2; clone size: -; CDR3 protein: CASSLWGPNTGELFF
V gene: TRBV25-1; clone size: -; CDR3 protein: CASSALGQPGTGELFF
V gene: TRBV11-2; clone size: -; CDR3 protein: CASSLVGEQGNTIYF
V gene: TRBV10-3; clone size: once; CDR3 protein: CAIRAGSYSYEQYF
V gene: TRBV10-3; clone size: -; CDR3 protein: CAISESPGNSNYGYTF
V gene: TRBV9; clone size: -; CDR3 protein: CASNGIAGYTDTQYF
V gene: TRBV7-8; clone size: once; CDR3 protein: CASSLGRPYNEQFF
V gene: TRBV27; clone size: -; CDR3 protein: CASSAGTGGRAYNEQFF
V gene: TRBV19; clone size: -; CDR3 protein: CASSGTIGAAYEQYF
V gene: TRBV7-8; clone size: -; CDR3 protein: CASSRDRGPYEQYF
V gene: TRBV27; clone size: -; CDR3 protein: CASSLDTSYEQYF
V gene: TRBV6-1; clone size: -; CDR3 protein: CASSEGGNQPQHF
V gene: TRBV27; clone size: -; CDR3 protein: CASRSSGTDTQYF
V gene: TRBV4-1; clone size: -; CDR3 protein: CASSQEGVSSYEQYF
V gene: TRBV18; clone size: -; CDR3 protein: CASSLYRDKEAYGYTF
V gene: TRBV18; clone size: -; CDR3 protein: CASSPPDWTHNEQFF
V gene: TRBV7-9; clone size: once; CDR3 protein: CASSSPSLAAPYNEQFF
V gene: TRBV5-1; clone size: once; CDR3 protein: CASSLAGYDNEQFF
V gene: TRBV6-6; clone size: once; CDR3 protein: CASSYTAQRAYNEQFF
V gene: TRBV7-2; clone size: -; CDR3 protein: CASSQDRGRETQYF
V gene: TRBV28; clone size: -; CDR3 protein: CASSHPPGTQHF